What follows is one T cell receptor (beta chain) and its context. Its antigen remains unknown. TCRB CDR3 was amplified from 2 ug genomic DNA or less. The primer mix had 60 V beta and 13 J beta primers. TCRdb's table, derived via immunoSEQ multiplex PCR, lists solely in-frame clones and lacks some. The table shows more than 95,000 clones, with nearly 90% occurring only once. Per germline, CDR1 MNHNY and CDR2 SVGAGI (reference sequence). The CDR3 sequence is 15 residues long. V was cut by 0 bases and J by 0 bases, with 8 bases left in between. The data are from a study of glioma-infiltrating T cells after dendritic cell vaccination. Study-level information: Three intradermal dendritic cell vaccine injections were given every two weeks.

The time point was: after dendritic cell vaccination, including at tumor progression/relapse. Study-level findings and limits: Survival was not directly related to TCR clonality in these patients.

This sequence originates from a human donor with glioblastoma. This specimen consisted of blood, obtained after dendritic cell vaccination. V gene TRBV6-6 combines with J gene TRBJ1-1; D is unclear. The CDR3 DNA sequence: TGTGCCAGCAGTTACTCGAGGAGTCTGAACACTGAAGCTTTCTTT. Amino acid sequence: CASSYSRSLNTEAFF.